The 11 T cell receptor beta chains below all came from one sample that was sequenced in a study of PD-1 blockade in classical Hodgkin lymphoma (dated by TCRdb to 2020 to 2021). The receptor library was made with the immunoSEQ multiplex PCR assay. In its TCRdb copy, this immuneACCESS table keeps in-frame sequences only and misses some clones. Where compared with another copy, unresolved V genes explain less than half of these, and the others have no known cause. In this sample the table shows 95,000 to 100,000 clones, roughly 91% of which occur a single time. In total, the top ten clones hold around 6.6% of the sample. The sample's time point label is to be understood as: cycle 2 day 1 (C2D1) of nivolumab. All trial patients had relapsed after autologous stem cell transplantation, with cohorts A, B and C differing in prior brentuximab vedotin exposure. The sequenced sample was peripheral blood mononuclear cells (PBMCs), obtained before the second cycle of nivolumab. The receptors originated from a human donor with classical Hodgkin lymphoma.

DNA of the CDR3: TGCGCCAGCAGCCAAGTGAACCCTCGGGCTAGCGGGGAAGATACGCAGTATTTT. This gives the protein CASSQVNPRASGEDTQYF. The J gene is TRBJ2-3, the V gene TRBV4-3; 9 nucleotides agree with TRBD2. Germline V gene sequence: CDR1 LGHNA, CDR2 YSLEER. The CDR3 runs 18 residues. V gave up 1 base and J gave up 5 bases; unmatched junction bases: 13.

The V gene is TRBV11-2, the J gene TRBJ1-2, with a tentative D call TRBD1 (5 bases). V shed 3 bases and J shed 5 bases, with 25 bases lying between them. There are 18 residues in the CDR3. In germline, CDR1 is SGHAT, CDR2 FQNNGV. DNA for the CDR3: TGTGCCAGCAGCTTCCTATCCATCCGGGACCTCAGGGAATATGGCTACACCTTC. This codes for CASSFLSIRDLREYGYTF.

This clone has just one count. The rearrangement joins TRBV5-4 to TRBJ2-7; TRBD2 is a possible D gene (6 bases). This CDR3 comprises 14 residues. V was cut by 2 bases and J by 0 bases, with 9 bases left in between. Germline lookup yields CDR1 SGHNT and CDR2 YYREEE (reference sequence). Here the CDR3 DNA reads TGTGCCAGCAGCTTAGGGCGGGGCTCCTACGAGCAGTACTTC. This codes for CASSLGRGSYEQYF. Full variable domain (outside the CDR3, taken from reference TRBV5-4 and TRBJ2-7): ETGVTQSPTHLIKTRGQQVTLRCSSQSGHNTVSWYQQALGQGPQFIFQYYREEENGRGNFPPRFSGLQFPNYSSELNVNALELDDSALYLCASSLGRGSYEQYFGPGTRLTVT.

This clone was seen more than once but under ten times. For the CDR3, the DNA is TGTGCCAGCGGAGTAAATGAGCAGTTCTTC. Translation gives CASGVNEQFF. V gene TRBV13 combines with J gene TRBJ2-1; the D is unclear. V was clipped by 8 bases and J by 7 bases, with 6 bases between them. The CDR3 has 10 amino acids. The germline V gene encodes CDR1 PRHDT and CDR2 FYEKMQ (reference sequence).

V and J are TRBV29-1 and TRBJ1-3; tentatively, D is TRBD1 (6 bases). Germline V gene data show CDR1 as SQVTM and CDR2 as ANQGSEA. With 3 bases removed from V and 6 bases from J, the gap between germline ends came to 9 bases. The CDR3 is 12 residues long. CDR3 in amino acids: CSVDRGENTIYF. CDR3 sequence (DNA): TGCAGCGTTGACAGGGGAGAAAACACCATATATTTT.

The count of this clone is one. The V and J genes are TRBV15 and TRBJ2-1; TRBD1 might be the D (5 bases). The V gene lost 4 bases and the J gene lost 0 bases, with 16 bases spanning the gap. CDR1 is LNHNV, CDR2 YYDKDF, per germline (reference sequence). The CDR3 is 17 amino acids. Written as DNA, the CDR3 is TGTGCCACCAGCACCTTGGACACCGAGACCTCCTACAATGAGCAGTTCTTC. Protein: CATSTLDTETSYNEQFF.

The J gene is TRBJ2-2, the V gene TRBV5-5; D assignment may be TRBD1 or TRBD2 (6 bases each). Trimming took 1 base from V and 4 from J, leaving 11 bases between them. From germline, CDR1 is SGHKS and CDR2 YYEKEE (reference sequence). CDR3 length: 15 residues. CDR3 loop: CASSLRGARTGELFF. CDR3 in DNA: TGTGCCAGCAGCTTGAGGGGGGCCCGCACCGGGGAGCTGTTTTTT.

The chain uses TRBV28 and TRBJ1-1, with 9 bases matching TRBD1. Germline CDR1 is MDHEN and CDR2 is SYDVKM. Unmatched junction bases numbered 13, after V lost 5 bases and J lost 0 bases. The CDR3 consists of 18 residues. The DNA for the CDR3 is TGTGCCAGCAGTCCTCCACAGGGGGCGATGGGGGTGAACACTGAAGCTTTCTTT. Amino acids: CASSPPQGAMGVNTEAFF.

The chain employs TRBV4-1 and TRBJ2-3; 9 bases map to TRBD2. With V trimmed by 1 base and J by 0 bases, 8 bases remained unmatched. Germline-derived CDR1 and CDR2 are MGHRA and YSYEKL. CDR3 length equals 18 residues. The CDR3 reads CASSQGVAGVASTDTQYF. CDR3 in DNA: TGCGCCAGCAGCCAAGGGGTAGCGGGGGTCGCTAGCACAGATACGCAGTATTTT.

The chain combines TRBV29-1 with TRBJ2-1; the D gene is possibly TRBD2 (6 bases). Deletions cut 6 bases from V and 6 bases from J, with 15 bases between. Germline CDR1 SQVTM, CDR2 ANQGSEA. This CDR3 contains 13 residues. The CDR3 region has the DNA TGCAGCGTCGTGGCCGGGAGCCTCAATGAGCAGTTCTTC. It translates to CSVVAGSLNEQFF.

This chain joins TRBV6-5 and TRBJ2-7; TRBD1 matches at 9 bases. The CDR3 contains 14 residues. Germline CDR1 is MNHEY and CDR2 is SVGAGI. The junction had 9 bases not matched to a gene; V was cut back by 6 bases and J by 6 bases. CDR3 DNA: TGTGCCAGCAGCCACCGGGACAGGGCACTCGAGCAGTACTTC. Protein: CASSHRDRALEQYF.